The 20 T cell receptor beta chains in this list originate from one sample, sequenced in a study of human T cells and chemical hapten exposure. The time point here: patch test 3, about 24 weeks after DPC sensitization. Treatment meaning: therapeutic diphenylcyclopropenone sensitization with weekly scalp DPC. Before extraction, the whole blood was not fractionated, and total RNA was taken from it. Via MiXCR, TCRdb re-called the RACE reads, giving one row per CDR3 protein. This sample has about 39,000 distinct CDR3 sequences, with approximately 11% found just once. The material sequenced was whole blood, taken in connection with sensitization to the hapten diphenylcyclopropenone (DPC). The receptors were sampled from a woman in her thirties or forties with alopecia areata. Some clones in this sample may be carry-over from other donors' samples.

This clonotype appeared a few times. The chain carries TRBV29-1 and TRBJ2-2; maybe TRBD2 (6 bases). The CDR3 spans 11 residues. Germline values: CDR1 SQVTM, CDR2 ANQGSEA. V lost 7 bases to trimming and J lost 5 bases, with 8 bases between them. The chain's CDR3 is CSGRGTGELFF. CDR3 in DNA: TGCAGCGGGAGGGGTACCGGGGAGCTGTTTTTT.

This clonotype occurred many times. The chain uses TRBV29-1 and TRBJ1-4; D possibly corresponds to TRBD1 (6 bases). The CDR3 is 13 amino acids. V lost 5 bases to trimming and J lost 7 bases, with 14 bases between them. Germline CDR1 and CDR2: SQVTM and ANQGSEA. The CDR3 DNA is TGCAGCGTTAGTCCCGAGACAGGTGAAAAACTGTTTTTT. Its protein product is CSVSPETGEKLFF.

This clonotype was seen repeatedly, ten times or more. The rearrangement links TRBV6-1 to TRBJ2-2; D uncertain. V lost 5 bases and J 2 bases, leaving 12 bases between the germline ends. Germline loops: CDR1 MNHNS, CDR2 SASEGT. CDR3 length: 15 amino acids. The CDR3 sequence is CASSPRVGNTGELFF. DNA of the CDR3: TGTGCCAGCAGTCCCAGAGTGGGAAACACCGGGGAGCTGTTTTTT.

This clonotype ranks as medium-sized. V is TRBV19 and J is TRBJ2-1; TRBD2 matches at 12 bases. Germline CDR1 and CDR2: LNHDA and SQIVND (reference sequence). CDR3 size: 15 residues. Germline trimming cut 6 bases from V and 4 bases from J; bases unmatched to any gene: 4. CDR3 DNA: TGTGCCAGTAGAACTAGCGGGGGGCCTTACAATGAGCAGTTCTTC. Translation: CASRTSGGPYNEQFF. The entire variable domain, with the rest obtained from reference TRBV19 and TRBJ2-1, is as follows: DGGITQSPKYLFRKEGQNVTLSCEQNLNHDAMYWYRQDPGQGLRLIYYSQIVNDFQKGDIAEGYSVSREKKESFPLTVTSAQKNPTAFYLCASRTSGGPYNEQFFGPGTRLTVL.

This clonotype appeared many times. V usage is TRBV13 and J usage is TRBJ2-6, with no clear D. This CDR3 contains 13 residues. Germline loops: CDR1 PRHDT, CDR2 FYEKMQ (reference sequence). V shed 4 bases and J shed 3 bases, with 4 bases lying between them. The CDR3 protein is CASSYGGANVLTF. The CDR3 region has the DNA TGTGCCAGCAGCTATGGTGGGGCCAACGTCCTGACTTTC.

This chain links TRBV5-1 with TRBJ1-1; D is unresolved. The germline CDR1 and CDR2 sequences are SGHRS and YFSETQ. V was trimmed by 3 bases and J by 1 base, leaving 13 bases between them. There are 15 residues in the CDR3. The chain's CDR3 is CASSSPSPGNTEAFF. The DNA of the CDR3 is TGCGCCAGCAGCTCCCCCAGCCCTGGGAACACTGAAGCTTTCTTT.

CDR3 sequence (DNA): TGTGCCAGCAGCCGGAACCGAGGGGAGACCCAGTACTTC. Translated, it gives CASSRNRGETQYF. The gene calls are TRBV7-2 and TRBJ2-5; weak D call: TRBD2 (5 bases). This CDR3 spans 13 amino acids. CDR1 and CDR2 (germline): SGHTA, FQGNSA. V shed 5 bases and J shed 5 bases, with 12 bases lying between them.

The rearrangement joins TRBV29-1 to TRBJ2-7, with a weak D call TRBD1 (6 bases). Germline V gene lookup returns CDR1 SQVTM and CDR2 ANQGSEA. Trimming took off 5 bases at V and 3 bases at J, with 14 bases between the two ends. This CDR3 region has 13 residues. The CDR3 here is CSVLRQEDYEQYF. The CDR3 DNA reads as TGCAGCGTTTTAAGACAGGAGGACTACGAGCAGTACTTC.

As for this clonotype: A read error may explain this, as a much larger clone is one base away. The chain joins TRBV18 to TRBJ1-5; D remains unclear. CDR1 is KGHSH, CDR2 LQKENI, per germline. V was cut by 2 bases and J by 2 bases, with 13 bases left in between. This CDR3 region has 16 residues. The CDR3 loop is CASSPGAGDGNQPQHF. The CDR3 coding sequence is TGTGCCAGCTCACCAGGCGCAGGAGACGGCAATCAGCCCCAGCATTTT. The entire variable domain, with the rest obtained from reference TRBV18 and TRBJ1-5, is as follows: NAGVMQNPRHLVRRRGQEARLRCSPMKGHSHVYWYRQLPEEGLKFMVYLQKENIIDESGMPKERFSAEFPKEGPSILRIQQVVRGDSAAYFCASSPGAGDGNQPQHFGDGTRLSIL.

This clonotype was counted many times. V and J are TRBV7-9 and TRBJ2-1; D is possibly TRBD2 (5 bases). This CDR3 has 14 amino acids. Germline lookup yields CDR1 SEHNR and CDR2 FQNEAQ (reference sequence). V was shortened by 4 bases and J by 4 bases, with 11 bases between the two germline ends. In DNA, the CDR3 is TGTGCCAGCAGCTCCTTAGGACTGTACAATGAGCAGTTCTTC. Translated: CASSSLGLYNEQFF.

The gene calls are TRBV5-6 and TRBJ2-1; D call uncertain. Trimming cost V 2 bases and J 9 bases, with 12 bases left between them. Looked up from germline, CDR1 is SGHDT and CDR2 is YYEEEE. CDR3 length: 13 amino acids. CDR3 bases: TGTGCCAGCAGCTTCGCCCGCCGGATTGAGCAGTTCTTC. It codes for CASSFARRIEQFF.

This clonotype was counted only a few times. CDR3 amino acids: CASSQEWGLEQYF. The CDR3 DNA sequence: TGTGCCAGCAGCCAAGAGTGGGGGTTGGAGCAGTACTTC. The chain joins TRBV14 to TRBJ2-7; D assignment may be TRBD1 or TRBD2 (5 bases each). From germline, CDR1 is SGHDN and CDR2 FVKESK. This CDR3 comprises 13 residues. Trimming stripped 0 bases from V and 7 bases from J, with 10 bases between.

This clonotype was detected ten times or more. The CDR3 region has the DNA TGCAGCGTTACGTTAAGACAGGGATCGGCCTACGAGCAGTACTTC. The encoded protein is CSVTLRQGSAYEQYF. The chain recombines TRBV29-1 with TRBJ2-7, with 7 bases identical to TRBD1. The CDR3 runs to 15 residues. The V gene end was trimmed by 5 bases and the J gene end by 2 bases; junction bases not matched to a gene: 12. Germline loops: CDR1 SQVTM, CDR2 ANQGSEA.

Concerning this clonotype itself: Since the CDR3 does not end with the conserved phenylalanine or tryptophan, this likely comes from a read error. The V gene is TRBV15, the J gene TRBJ2-1; 12 nucleotides agree with TRBD2. Germline-derived CDR1 and CDR2 are LNHNV and YYDKDF (reference sequence). This CDR3 contains 15 residues. Trimming cost V 5 bases and J 6 bases; bases outside gene matches: 5. The chain's CDR3 is CATSPGLAGVNEQFL. The CDR3 bases are TGTGCCACCAGCCCGGGACTAGCGGGTGTCAATGAGCAGTTCCTC.

This clonotype was observed many times. The chain joins TRBV4-3 to TRBJ2-7; 8 bases match TRBD1. The germline V gene encodes CDR1 LGHNA and CDR2 YSLEER. This CDR3 contains 14 residues. Trimming removed 0 bases from V and 10 bases from J; junction bases left unmatched: 8. CDR3 loop: CASSQDTGQGSQYF. CDR3 coding DNA: TGCGCCAGCAGCCAAGATACTGGACAGGGCTCCCAGTACTTC.

The table lists this clonotype with many counts. This chain joins TRBV28 and TRBJ1-6; the match to TRBD1 covers 8 bases. Germline CDR1 MDHEN, CDR2 SYDVKM. The CDR3 has 15 residues. V shed 6 bases and J 10 bases; nucleotides not matched to a gene: 11. The CDR3 region is CASSPRGQGPSPLHF. As DNA, the CDR3 is TGTGCCAGCAGCCCCCGAGGACAGGGACCCTCACCCCTCCACTTT. Complete variable domain (other parts from reference TRBV28 and TRBJ1-6): DVKVTQSSRYLVKRTGEKVFLECVQDMDHENMFWYRQDPGLGLRLIYFSYDVKMKEKGDIPEGYSVSREKKERFSLILESASTNQTSMYLCASSPRGQGPSPLHFGNGTRLTVT.

The V call is TRBV20-1, the J call TRBJ1-1; D gene uncertain. The CDR3 contains 14 residues. V lost 1 base, J lost 0 bases, and 9 bases lay in between. The germline V gene encodes CDR1 DFQATT and CDR2 SNEGSKA (reference sequence). The CDR3 sequence is CSARVLGMNTEAFF. The CDR3 bases are TGCAGTGCTAGAGTTTTAGGGATGAACACTGAAGCTTTCTTT.

This clonotype was detected ten times or more. V and J are TRBV28 and TRBJ2-1, with 11 bases matching TRBD2. The CDR3 runs 15 residues. V shed 6 bases and J 3 bases; nucleotides not matched to a gene: 4. Germline lookup yields CDR1 MDHEN and CDR2 SYDVKM. The CDR3: CASSPTSGNYNEQFF. In DNA form, the CDR3 reads TGTGCCAGCAGCCCGACTAGCGGGAACTACAATGAGCAGTTCTTC.

This clonotype was counted a single time. The V gene is TRBV11-2, the J gene TRBJ2-5; 9 nucleotides match TRBD1. The CDR3 totals 16 residues. From germline, CDR1 is SGHAT and CDR2 FQNNGV. V lost 5 bases to trimming and J lost 4 bases; unmatched junction nucleotides: 11. CDR3 bases: TGTGCCAGCAGCGATGCCGGGACAGGGAGCAGAGAGACCCAGTACTTC. Translating it yields CASSDAGTGSRETQYF.

The sample holds many counts of this clonotype. The V call is TRBV7-6, the J call TRBJ2-5; no reliable D call. CDR1 SGHVS and CDR2 FNYEAQ come from the germline V gene. The V end was cut by 5 bases, the J end by 4 bases, with 5 bases between. The CDR3 covers 11 residues. CDR3 coding DNA: TGTGCCAGCAGCCACAGAGAGACCCAGTACTTC. Translating gives CASSHRETQYF.